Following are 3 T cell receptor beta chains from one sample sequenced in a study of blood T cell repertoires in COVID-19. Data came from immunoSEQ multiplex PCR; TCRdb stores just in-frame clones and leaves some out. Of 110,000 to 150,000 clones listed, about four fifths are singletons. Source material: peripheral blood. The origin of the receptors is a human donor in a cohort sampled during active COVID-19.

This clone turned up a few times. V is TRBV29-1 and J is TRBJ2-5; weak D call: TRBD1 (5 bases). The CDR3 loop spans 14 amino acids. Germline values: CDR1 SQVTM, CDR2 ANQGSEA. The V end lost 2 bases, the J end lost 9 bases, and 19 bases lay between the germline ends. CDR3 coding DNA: TGCAGCGTTGAAAGTGGACCGACCTTAGGGGCCCAGTACTTC. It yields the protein CSVESGPTLGAQYF. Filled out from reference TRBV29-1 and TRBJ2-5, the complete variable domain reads SAVISQKPSRDICQRGTSLTIQCQVDSQVTMMFWYRQQPGQSLTLIATANQGSEATYESGFVIDKFPISRPNLTFSTLTVSNMSPEDSSIYLCSVESGPTLGAQYFGPGTRLLVL.

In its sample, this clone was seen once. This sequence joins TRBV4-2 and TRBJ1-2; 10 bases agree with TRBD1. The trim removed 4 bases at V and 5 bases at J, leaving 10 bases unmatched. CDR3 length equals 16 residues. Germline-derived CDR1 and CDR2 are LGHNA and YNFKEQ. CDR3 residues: CASSPLHGTGAYGYTF. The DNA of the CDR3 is TGTGCCAGCAGCCCCCTTCACGGGACAGGGGCTTATGGCTACACCTTC.

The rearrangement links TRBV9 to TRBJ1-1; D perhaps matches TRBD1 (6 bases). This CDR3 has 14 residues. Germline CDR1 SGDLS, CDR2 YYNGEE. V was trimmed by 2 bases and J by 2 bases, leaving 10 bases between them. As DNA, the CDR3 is TGTGCCAGCAGCGTTGTAGGGACAAACACTGAAGCTTTCTTT. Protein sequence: CASSVVGTNTEAFF.